This TCR beta chain was sequenced for a study of cytotoxic CD8 clonotypes in ibrutinib-treated CLL. Whole-study context: With a range of 6 to 36, the median treatment time before response samples were taken was approximately 11 months. General observations from the study: Public clonotypes occurred uncommonly; on treatment, they contracted or remained stable. Baseline clonality, higher than in age-matched healthy donors, tracked circulating CD8+ T-cell counts. Clonality went higher at ibrutinib response and then dropped back toward baseline at progression.

Produced via immunoSEQ multiplex PCR; TCRdb's table is partial and in-frame only. The table lists hundreds of thousands of clones, approximately 80% of them singletons, with 6.5% to 8.5% in the top ten. The CDR3 spans 15 residues. CDR1 is GTSNPN, CDR2 SVGIG, per germline (reference sequence). Trimming stripped 0 bases from V and 4 bases from J, with 15 bases between. This clone was picked up one time. The antigen is undetermined. This chain uses TRBV30 with TRBJ2-5; D is perhaps TRBD1 (5 bases). Material: PBMCs, obtained before ibrutinib treatment. The sequence came from a human donor with chronic lymphocytic leukemia. Here the CDR3 reads CAWSVLLGRGETQYF. CDR3 in DNA: TGTGCCTGGAGTGTACTACTGGGGCGCGGAGAGACCCAGTACTTC.